This TCR beta chain came from a study of PD-1 blockade in classical Hodgkin lymphoma. The time point was: cycle 4 day 1 (C4D1), after six to seven weeks of nivolumab. After autologous stem cell transplantation all patients relapsed, and prior brentuximab vedotin exposure differed between cohorts. This clone was observed a handful of times. TCRdb's table, derived via immunoSEQ multiplex PCR, lists solely in-frame clones and lacks some. The sample lists approximately 38,000 clones; 70% to 80% were seen once. Specimen: peripheral blood mononuclear cells (PBMCs), collected before the fourth cycle of nivolumab. This receptor was obtained from a human donor with classical Hodgkin lymphoma.

This CDR3 is CACRISGRGSTGELFF. The CDR3 coding sequence is TGTGCCTGCAGAATCAGTGGACGAGGAAGCACCGGGGAGCTGTTTTTT. This chain connects TRBV30 to TRBJ2-2, with unresolved D. The CDR3 loop spans 16 amino acids. Germline CDR1 is GTSNPN and CDR2 is SVGIG (reference sequence). V shed 6 bases and J shed 4 bases, with 21 bases lying between them.